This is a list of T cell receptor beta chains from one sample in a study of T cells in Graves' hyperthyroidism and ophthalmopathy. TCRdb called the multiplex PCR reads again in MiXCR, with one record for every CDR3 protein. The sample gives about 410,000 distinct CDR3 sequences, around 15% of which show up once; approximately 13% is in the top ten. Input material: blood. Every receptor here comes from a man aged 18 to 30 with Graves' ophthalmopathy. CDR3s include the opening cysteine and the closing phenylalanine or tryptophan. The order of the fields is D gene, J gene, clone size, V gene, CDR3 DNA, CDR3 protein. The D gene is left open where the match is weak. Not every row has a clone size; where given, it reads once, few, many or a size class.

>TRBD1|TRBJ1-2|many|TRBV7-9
TGTGCCAGCAGCCTCGACAGGGTTCCCTATGGCTACACCTTC
CASSLDRVPYGYTF
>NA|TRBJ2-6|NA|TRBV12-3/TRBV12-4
TGTGCCAGCAGTGCCAGCGGATACTCTGGGGCCAGCGTCCTGACTTTC
CASSASGYSGASVLTF
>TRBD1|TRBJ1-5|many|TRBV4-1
TGCGCCAGCAGCCAATTCCGGGACAGGGAGACCCAGCCCCAGCATTTT
CASSQFRDRETQPQHF
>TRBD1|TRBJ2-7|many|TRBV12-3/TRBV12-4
TGTGCCAGCAGTCGGTCCGGGACAGCCCTCAACGAGCAGTACTTC
CASSRSGTALNEQYF
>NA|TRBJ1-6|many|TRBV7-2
TGTGCCAGCAGCTTAGAGGTCAGGGTGAATTCACCCCTCCACTTT
CASSLEVRVNSPLHF
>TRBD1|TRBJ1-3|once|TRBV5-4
TGTGCCAGCAGCTTGGAACCGGGACAGGGGAACACCATATATTTT
CASSLEPGQGNTIYF
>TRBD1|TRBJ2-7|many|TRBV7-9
TGTGCCAGCAGCTTGGACAGGTCCCACGAGCAGTACTTC
CASSLDRSHEQYF
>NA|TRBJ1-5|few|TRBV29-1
TGCAGCGTGCGACAAAGCAATCAGCCCCAGCATTTT
CSVRQSNQPQHF
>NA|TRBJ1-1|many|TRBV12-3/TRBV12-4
TGTGCCAGCAGTTTAAGAAGGGGCAGCACTGAAGCTTTCTTT
CASSLRRGSTEAFF
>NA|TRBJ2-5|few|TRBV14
TGTGCCAGCAGCCAAGAGGGGACAAGGTACCAAGAGACCCAGTACTTC
CASSQEGTRYQETQYF
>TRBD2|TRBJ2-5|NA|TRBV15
TGTGCCACCAGCATCGTTCGGGAGGGGGGAGAGACCCAGTACTTC
CATSIVREGGETQYF
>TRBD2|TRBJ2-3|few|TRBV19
TGTGCCAGTAGCAGGATATCATCTAGCGGGGGTTACACAGATACGCAGTATTTT
CASSRISSSGGYTDTQYF
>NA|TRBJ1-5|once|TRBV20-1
TGCAGTGCCCGTACCGGGGCAGGTGTTCAGCCCCAGCATTTT
CSARTGAGVQPQHF
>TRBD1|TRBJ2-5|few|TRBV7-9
TGTGCCAGCGGAAGGGGTAGCGGACAGGGTTGGGAGACCCAGTACTTC
CASGRGSGQGWETQYF
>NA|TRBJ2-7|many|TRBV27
TGTGCCAGCAGTTTATCACCCGGGACTCCCTACGAGCAGTACTTC
CASSLSPGTPYEQYF
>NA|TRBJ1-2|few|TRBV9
TGTGCCAGCATCTCAGGGCTCTATGGCTACACCTTC
CASISGLYGYTF
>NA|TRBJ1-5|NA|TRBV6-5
TGTGCCAGCAGTTACGGGCAGATCGGCCAGCCCCAGCATTTT
CASSYGQIGQPQHF
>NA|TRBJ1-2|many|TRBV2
TGTGCCAGCAGTTCCTTGGACGATGGCAGCTACACCTTC
CASSSLDDGSYTF
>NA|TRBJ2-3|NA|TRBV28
TGTGCCAGCAGTTCACCCCCCACAGATACGCAGTATTTT
CASSSPPTDTQYF
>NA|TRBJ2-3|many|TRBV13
TGTGCCACCCTAGGAGGTGCAGGAGATACGCAGTATTTT
CATLGGAGDTQYF
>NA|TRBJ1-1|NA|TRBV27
TGTGCCACCCGGTGGGCCGCCCAGAACACTGAAGCTTTCTTT
CATRWAAQNTEAFF
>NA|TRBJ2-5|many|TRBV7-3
TGTGCCAGCAGCTTAGGTGGACAGCAAGAGACCCAGTACTTC
CASSLGGQQETQYF
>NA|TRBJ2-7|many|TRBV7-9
TGTGCCAGCAGCTTAGGTGGTAGCGGCACCTCCTACGAGCAGTACTTC
CASSLGGSGTSYEQYF
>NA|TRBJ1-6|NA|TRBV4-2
TGTGCCAGCAGCCAAGATGAAGGCTCACCCCTCCACTTT
CASSQDEGSPLHF